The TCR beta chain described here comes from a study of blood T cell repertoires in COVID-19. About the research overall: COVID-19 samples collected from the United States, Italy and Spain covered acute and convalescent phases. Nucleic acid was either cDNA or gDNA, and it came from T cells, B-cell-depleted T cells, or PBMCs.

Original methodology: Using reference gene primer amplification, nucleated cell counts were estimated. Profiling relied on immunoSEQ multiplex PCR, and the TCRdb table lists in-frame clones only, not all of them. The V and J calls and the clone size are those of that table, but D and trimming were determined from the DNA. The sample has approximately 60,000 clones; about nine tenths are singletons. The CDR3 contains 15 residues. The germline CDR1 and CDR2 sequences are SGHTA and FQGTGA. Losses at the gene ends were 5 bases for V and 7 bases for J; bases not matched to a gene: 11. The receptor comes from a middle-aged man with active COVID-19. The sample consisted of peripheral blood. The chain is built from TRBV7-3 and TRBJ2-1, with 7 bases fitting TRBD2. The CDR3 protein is CASSLPVGGQNEQFF. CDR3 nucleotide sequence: TGTGCCAGCAGCCTCCCGGTGGGAGGGCAGAATGAGCAGTTCTTC.